This T cell receptor beta chain stems from a study of vaccination and CD4 T cells after COVID-19. Whole-study context: Two of the convalescents were Hispanic, and convalescents were six males and four females. Participants were vaccinated with two doses, given as either BNT162b2 or mRNA-1273 vaccine. Stimuli were overlapping spike peptide pools of SARS-CoV-2 and three common cold coronaviruses (HCoV-NL63, HCoV-OC43, HCoV-229E). Study-wide results and caveats: Convalescent patients showed a median around 90% of reactive clones that were seen only post-vaccination.

As to this clonotype: The antigen remains unidentified.

Treatment described: roughly 10-day PBMC culture with coronavirus spike peptide pools or control peptides (ViraFEST assay). Germline CDR1 is LNHDA and CDR2 is SQIVND (reference sequence). The CDR3 is 13 residues long. The ends lost 6 bases at V and 7 bases at J; junction bases unmatched: 5. Oncomine TCR Beta short-read sequencing was applied to DNA from cultured CD4+ T cells. TCRdb processed the PCR reads anew with MiXCR; each CDR3 protein has one entry. Among more than 14,000 distinct CDR3 sequences, around 50% were seen once, and the ten largest hold 20% to 30%. The sequencing here drew on cultured CD4+ T cells from blood, taken after SARS-CoV-2 vaccination. The genes are TRBV19 and TRBJ1-2; TRBD1 matches at 10 bases. The source of this sequence is a human donor with COVID-19. CDR3 DNA: TGTGCCAGTAGCTCCCGGGACAGGGGTGGCTACACCTTC. Its protein product is CASSSRDRGGYTF.